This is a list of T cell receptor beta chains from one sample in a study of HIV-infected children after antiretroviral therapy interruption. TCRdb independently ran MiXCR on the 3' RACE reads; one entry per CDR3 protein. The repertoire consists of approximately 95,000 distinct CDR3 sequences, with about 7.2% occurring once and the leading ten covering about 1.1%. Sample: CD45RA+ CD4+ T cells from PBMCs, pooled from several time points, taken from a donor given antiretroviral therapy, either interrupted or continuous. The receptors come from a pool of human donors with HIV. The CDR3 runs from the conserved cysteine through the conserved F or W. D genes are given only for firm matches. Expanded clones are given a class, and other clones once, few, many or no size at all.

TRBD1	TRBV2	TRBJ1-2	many	TGTGCCAGCAGTGAACAGGGGGCCGACTATGGCTACACCTTC	CASSEQGADYGYTF
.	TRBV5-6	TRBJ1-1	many	TGTGCCAGCAGCTCCGCTCCGGGACCGATGAACAGTGAAGCTTTCTTT	CASSSAPGPMNSEAFF
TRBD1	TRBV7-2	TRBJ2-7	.	TGTGCCAGCAGCTTGGGCTGGACAGGGGGTCTCTACGAGCAGTACTTC	CASSLGWTGGLYEQYF
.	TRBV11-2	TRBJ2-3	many	TGTGCCAGCAGCTTTACGCAGTATTTT	CASSFTQYF
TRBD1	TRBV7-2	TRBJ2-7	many	TGTGCCAGCAGCCCCGGGACAGGGTTCAACGAGCAGTACTTC	CASSPGTGFNEQYF
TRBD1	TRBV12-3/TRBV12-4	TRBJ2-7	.	TGTGCCAGCAGCCAGGGACAGGGGGCGCGGTCCTACGAGCAGTACTTC	CASSQGQGARSYEQYF
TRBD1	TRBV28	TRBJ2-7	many	TGTGCCAGCACCCTGGCGGGACAGGGTTCCTACGAGCAGTACTTC	CASTLAGQGSYEQYF
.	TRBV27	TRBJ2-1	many	TGTGCCAGCAGAACCGGGACGACGACCTACAATGAGCAGTTCTTC	CASRTGTTTYNEQFF
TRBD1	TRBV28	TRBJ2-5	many	TGTGCCAGCAGAGACAGGGCCAAAGGGGCCCAGTACTTC	CASRDRAKGAQYF
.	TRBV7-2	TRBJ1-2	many	TGTGCCAGCAGCTTAGGGGGCCGGGGCTATGGCTACACCTTC	CASSLGGRGYGYTF